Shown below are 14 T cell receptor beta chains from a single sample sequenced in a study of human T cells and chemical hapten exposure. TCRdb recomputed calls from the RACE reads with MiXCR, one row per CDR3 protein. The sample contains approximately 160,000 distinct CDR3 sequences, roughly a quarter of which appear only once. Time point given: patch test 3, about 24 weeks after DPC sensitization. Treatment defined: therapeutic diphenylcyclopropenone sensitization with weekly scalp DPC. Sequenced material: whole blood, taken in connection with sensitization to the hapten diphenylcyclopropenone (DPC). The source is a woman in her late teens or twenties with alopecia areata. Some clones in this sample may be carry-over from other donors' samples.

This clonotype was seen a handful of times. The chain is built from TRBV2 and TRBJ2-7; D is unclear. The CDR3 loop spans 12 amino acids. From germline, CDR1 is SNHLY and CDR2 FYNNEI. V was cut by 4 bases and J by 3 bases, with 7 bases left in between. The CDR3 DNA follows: TGTGCCAGCAGTGCGAATAACTACGAGCAGTACTTC. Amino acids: CASSANNYEQYF.

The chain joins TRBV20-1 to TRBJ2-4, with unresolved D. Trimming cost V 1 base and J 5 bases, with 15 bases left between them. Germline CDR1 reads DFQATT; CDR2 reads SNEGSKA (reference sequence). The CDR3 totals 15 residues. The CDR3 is CSARGESEVQNIQYF. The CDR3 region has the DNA TGCAGTGCTAGAGGGGAAAGTGAGGTCCAAAACATTCAGTACTTC.

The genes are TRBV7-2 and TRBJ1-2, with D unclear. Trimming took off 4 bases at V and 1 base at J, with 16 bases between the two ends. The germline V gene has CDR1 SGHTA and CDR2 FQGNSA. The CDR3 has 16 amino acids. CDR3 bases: TGTGCCAGCAGCTCCCCCCGGACGGCCCGTAACTATGGCTACACCTTC. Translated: CASSSPRTARNYGYTF.

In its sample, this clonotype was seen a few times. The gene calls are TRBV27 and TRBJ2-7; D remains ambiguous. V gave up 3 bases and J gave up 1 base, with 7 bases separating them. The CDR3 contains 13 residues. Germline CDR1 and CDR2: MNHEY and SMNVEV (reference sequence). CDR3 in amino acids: CASSFSASYEQYF. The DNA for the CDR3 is TGTGCCAGCAGTTTCAGCGCATCCTACGAGCAGTACTTC.

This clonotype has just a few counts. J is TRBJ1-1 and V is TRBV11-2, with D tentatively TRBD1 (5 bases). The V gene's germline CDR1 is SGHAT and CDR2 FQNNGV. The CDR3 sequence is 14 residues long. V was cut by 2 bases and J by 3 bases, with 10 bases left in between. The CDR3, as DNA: TGTGCCAGCAGCTTAAGGCAGGGTCACACTGAAGCTTTCTTT. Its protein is CASSLRQGHTEAFF.

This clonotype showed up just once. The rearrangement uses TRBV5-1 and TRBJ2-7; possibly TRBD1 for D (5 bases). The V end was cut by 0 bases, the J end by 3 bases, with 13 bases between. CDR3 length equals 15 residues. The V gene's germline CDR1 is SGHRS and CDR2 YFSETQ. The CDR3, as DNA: TGCGCCAGCAGCTTGGGTACAGGTATTTACTACGAGCAGTACTTC. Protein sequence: CASSLGTGIYYEQYF.

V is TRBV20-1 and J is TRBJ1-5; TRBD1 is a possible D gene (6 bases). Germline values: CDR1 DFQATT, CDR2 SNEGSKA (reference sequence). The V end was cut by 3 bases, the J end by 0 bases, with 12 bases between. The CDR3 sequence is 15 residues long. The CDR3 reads CSASNGQFSNQPQHF. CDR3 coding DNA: TGCAGTGCTAGTAACGGACAGTTTAGCAATCAGCCCCAGCATTTT.

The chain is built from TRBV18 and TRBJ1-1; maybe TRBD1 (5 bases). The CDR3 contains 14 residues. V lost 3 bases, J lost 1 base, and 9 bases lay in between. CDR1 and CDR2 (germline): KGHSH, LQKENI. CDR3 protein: CASSPRDANTEAFF. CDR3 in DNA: TGTGCCAGCTCACCGAGGGACGCGAACACTGAAGCTTTCTTT. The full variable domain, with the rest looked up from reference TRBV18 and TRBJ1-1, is NAGVMQNPRHLVRRRGQEARLRCSPMKGHSHVYWYRQLPEEGLKFMVYLQKENIIDESGMPKERFSAEFPKEGPSILRIQQVVRGDSAAYFCASSPRDANTEAFFGQGTRLTVV.

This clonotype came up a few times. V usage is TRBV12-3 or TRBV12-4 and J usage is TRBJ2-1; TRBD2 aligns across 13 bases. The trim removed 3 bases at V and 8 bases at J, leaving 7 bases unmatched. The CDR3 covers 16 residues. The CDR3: CASSFRTSGSWYEQFF. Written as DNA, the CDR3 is TGTGCCAGCAGTTTTCGGACTAGCGGGAGTTGGTATGAGCAGTTCTTC.

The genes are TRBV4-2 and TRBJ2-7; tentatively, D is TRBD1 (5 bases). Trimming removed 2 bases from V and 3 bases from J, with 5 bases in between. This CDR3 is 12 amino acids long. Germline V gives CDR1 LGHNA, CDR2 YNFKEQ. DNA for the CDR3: TGTGCCAGCAGCCAAACAGGCTACGAGCAGTACTTC. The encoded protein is CASSQTGYEQYF.

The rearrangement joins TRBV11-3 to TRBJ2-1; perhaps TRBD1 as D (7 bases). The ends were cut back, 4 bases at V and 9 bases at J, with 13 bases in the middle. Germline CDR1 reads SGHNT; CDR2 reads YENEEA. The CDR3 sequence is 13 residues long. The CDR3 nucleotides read TGTGCCAGCAGCTCAGGGGGGCTAAGTGAGCAGTTCTTC. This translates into CASSSGGLSEQFF.

CDR3 nucleotide sequence: TGCGCCAGCAGCTTGGAAGGGACGAGCCCTGAAGCTTTCTTT. Its translation is CASSLEGTSPEAFF. V usage is TRBV5-1 and J usage is TRBJ1-1, with a weak D call TRBD1 (5 bases). Germline V gene data show CDR1 as SGHRS and CDR2 as YFSETQ. This CDR3 spans 14 amino acids. V was pared by 0 bases and J by 6 bases, with 12 bases between.

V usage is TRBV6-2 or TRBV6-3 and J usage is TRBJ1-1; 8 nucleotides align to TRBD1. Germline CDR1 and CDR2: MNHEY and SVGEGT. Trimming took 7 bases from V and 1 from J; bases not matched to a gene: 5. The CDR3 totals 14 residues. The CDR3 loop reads CASTRQGTNTEAFF. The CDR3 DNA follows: TGTGCCAGCACTCGACAGGGGACGAACACTGAAGCTTTCTTT.

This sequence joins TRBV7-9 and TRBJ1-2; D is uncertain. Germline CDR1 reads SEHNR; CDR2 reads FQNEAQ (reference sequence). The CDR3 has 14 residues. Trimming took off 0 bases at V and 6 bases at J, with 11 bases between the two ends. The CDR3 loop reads CASSLAKFADGYTF. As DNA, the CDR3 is TGTGCCAGCAGCTTAGCTAAGTTTGCAGATGGCTACACCTTC.